One sample yielded the 10 T cell receptor beta chains listed below, sequenced in a study of blood T cell repertoires in COVID-19 (dated by TCRdb to about 2020). Libraries were constructed by the immunoSEQ multiplex PCR assay. The source is immuneACCESS, and TCRdb retained only in-frame sequences with V and J called. Part of the clones is not carried over; for the studies checked, unresolved V genes explain less than half of this, and the remainder is unexplained. The sample table lists about 230,000 clones, 88% of them with a count of one. Around 3.8% of the sample is taken by the ten largest. Material for sequencing was PBMCs or T cells enriched from blood (not recorded which). These receptor sequences come from a woman aged 25 to 45 who had been exposed to COVID-19.

The chain joins TRBV19 to TRBJ2-7; TRBD1 agrees at 11 bases. Per germline, CDR1 LNHDA and CDR2 SQIVND (reference sequence). CDR3 length: 15 residues. After removal of 5 bases from V and 0 bases from J, the junction contained 3 bases not matched to a gene. CDR3 DNA: TGTGCCAGTAGTCGAGGGACAGGGGGCTCCTACGAGCAGTACTTC. Protein: CASSRGTGGSYEQYF.

This clone was seen a single time. The chain employs TRBV5-1 and TRBJ2-1; no clear D gene. Deletions cut 5 bases from V and 6 bases from J, with 15 bases between. The CDR3 length is 14 residues. CDR1 is SGHRS and CDR2 is YFSETQ in the germline V gene. CDR3: CASRLKDWVNEQFF. In DNA form, the CDR3 reads TGCGCCAGCAGACTCAAAGACTGGGTCAATGAGCAGTTCTTC. Looking up the rest from reference TRBV5-1 and TRBJ2-1 gives the full variable domain: KAGVTQTPRYLIKTRGQQVTLSCSPISGHRSVSWYQQTPGQGLQFLFEYFSETQRNKGNFPGRFSGRQFSNSRSEMNVSTLELGDSALYLCASRLKDWVNEQFFGPGTRLTVL.

The V gene is TRBV11-3, the J gene TRBJ2-7; 10 positions match TRBD1. This CDR3 is built from 15 residues. Losses at the gene ends were 0 bases for V and 3 bases for J; bases not matched to a gene: 2. CDR1 SGHNT and CDR2 YENEEA come from the germline V gene. The CDR3 reads CASSLEGTGDYEQYF. CDR3 nucleotide sequence: TGTGCCAGCAGCTTAGAGGGGACAGGGGACTACGAGCAGTACTTC. The whole variable domain, remainder taken from reference TRBV11-3 and TRBJ2-7, is EAGVVQSPRYKIIEKKQPVAFWCNPISGHNTLYWYLQNLGQGPELLIRYENEEAVDDSQLPKDRFSAERLKGVDSTLKIQPAELGDSAVYLCASSLEGTGDYEQYFGPGTRLTVT.

In its sample, this clone was seen once. The gene calls are TRBV30 and TRBJ2-3; weak D call: TRBD1 (5 bases). Per germline, CDR1 GTSNPN and CDR2 SVGIG (reference sequence). The CDR3 extends over 15 amino acids. Deletions cut 2 bases from V and 1 base from J, with 13 bases between. DNA for the CDR3: TGTGCCTGGAGTAGGGGAACGGGCCGCACAGATACGCAGTATTTT. Translation gives CAWSRGTGRTDTQYF.

This clone has just one count. V usage is TRBV5-4 and J usage is TRBJ2-5, with D tentatively TRBD2 (6 bases). Trimming removed 4 bases from V and 7 bases from J, with 17 bases in between. Per germline, CDR1 SGHNT and CDR2 YYREEE (reference sequence). CDR3 length equals 14 residues. The CDR3 DNA follows: TGTGCCAGCAGCAGGGCTCGGGGGACGGGGACCCAGTACTTC. Amino acids: CASSRARGTGTQYF.

The genes are TRBV5-1 and TRBJ1-5; D ambiguous. CDR1 and CDR2 (germline): SGHRS, YFSETQ. The CDR3 totals 15 residues. V lost 4 bases and J 0 bases, leaving 11 bases between the germline ends. This CDR3 reads CASSLEGYSNQPQHF. In DNA, the CDR3 is TGCGCCAGCAGCCTCGAGGGCTATAGCAATCAGCCCCAGCATTTT.

The chain is built from TRBV5-1 and TRBJ2-3; D may be TRBD2 (5 bases). Germline V lookup: CDR1 SGHRS, CDR2 YFSETQ. The CDR3 sequence is 16 residues long. The ends were cut back, 0 bases at V and 0 bases at J, with 11 bases in the middle. CDR3 residues: CASSLVIRTSTDTQYF. CDR3 sequence (DNA): TGCGCCAGCAGCTTGGTGATTCGGACTAGCACAGATACGCAGTATTTT.

Here the CDR3 reads CASSPLGLAGGQSNEQFF. CDR3 bases: TGTGCCAGCTCACCTTTGGGACTAGCGGGAGGGCAAAGCAATGAGCAGTTCTTC. This sequence joins TRBV18 and TRBJ2-1, with 16 bases aligning to TRBD2. V trimming: 3 bases; J trimming: 6 bases; junction bases outside the gene matches: 8. This CDR3 is 18 amino acids long. Germline V lookup: CDR1 KGHSH, CDR2 LQKENI.

V gene TRBV2 combines with J gene TRBJ2-7, with 13 nucleotides matching TRBD2. J was trimmed by 6 bases and V by 6 bases; bases with no gene match: 11. Germline V gives CDR1 SNHLY, CDR2 FYNNEI. The CDR3 covers 16 residues. The CDR3 DNA is TGTGCCAGCAGACCTCGGACTAGCGGGAGCTGGGGCGAGCAGTACTTC. Encoded protein: CASRPRTSGSWGEQYF.

The chain has TRBV5-1 and TRBJ1-1; 8 nucleotides match TRBD1. Losses at the gene ends were 4 bases for V and 0 bases for J; bases not matched to a gene: 11. The CDR3 consists of 17 residues. The germline CDR1 and CDR2 sequences are SGHRS and YFSETQ. The CDR3 is CASSPLGQGGLNTEAFF. DNA of the CDR3: TGCGCCAGCAGCCCACTAGGACAGGGAGGGCTGAACACTGAAGCTTTCTTT. Full variable domain (rest looked up from reference TRBV5-1 and TRBJ1-1): KAGVTQTPRYLIKTRGQQVTLSCSPISGHRSVSWYQQTPGQGLQFLFEYFSETQRNKGNFPGRFSGRQFSNSRSEMNVSTLELGDSALYLCASSPLGQGGLNTEAFFGQGTRLTVV.